Listed below are T cell receptor beta chains from one sample, sequenced in a study of blood T cell repertoires in COVID-19. Produced via immunoSEQ multiplex PCR; TCRdb's table is partial and in-frame only. The profile shows a few hundred thousand clones, about 88% of them singletons. Sequencing used peripheral blood. These receptors originate from a man between 70 and 80 years old with acute or convalescent COVID-19. The CDR3 runs from the conserved cysteine through the conserved F or W. D genes are given only for firm matches. Clone size is given for some rows only: seen once, a few or many times, or a class if the clone is expanded.

clone_size: .
j_call: TRBJ2-1
d_call: TRBD2
v_call: TRBV4-1
cdr3_aa: CASSQEALAGGEQFF
cdr3_nt: TGCGCCAGCAGCCAAGAGGCACTAGCGGGAGGTGAGCAGTTCTTC

clone_size: .
j_call: TRBJ1-1
d_call: .
v_call: TRBV19
cdr3_aa: CASSIYTVNTEAFF
cdr3_nt: TGTGCCAGTAGTATCTATACAGTGAACACTGAAGCTTTCTTT

clone_size: .
j_call: TRBJ2-5
d_call: .
v_call: TRBV7-7
cdr3_aa: CASSSGKETQYF
cdr3_nt: TGTGCCAGCAGTTCAGGAAAAGAGACCCAGTACTTC

clone_size: .
j_call: TRBJ1-2
d_call: .
v_call: TRBV3-1/TRBV3-2
cdr3_aa: CASSSTGNYGYTF
cdr3_nt: TGTGCCAGCAGCAGCACAGGGAACTATGGCTACACCTTC

clone_size: .
j_call: TRBJ1-5
d_call: TRBD1
v_call: TRBV2
cdr3_aa: CASSPGTGVNQPQHF
cdr3_nt: TGTGCCAGCAGTCCGGGGACAGGGGTTAATCAGCCCCAGCATTTT

clone_size: .
j_call: TRBJ1-1
d_call: .
v_call: TRBV18
cdr3_aa: CASSQDSNTEAFF
cdr3_nt: TGTGCCAGCTCCCAGGACAGCAACACTGAAGCTTTCTTT

clone_size: few
j_call: TRBJ2-2
d_call: .
v_call: TRBV29-1
cdr3_aa: CSVVLGGQPNTGELFF
cdr3_nt: TGCAGCGTTGTTCTGGGGGGACAGCCGAACACCGGGGAGCTGTTTTTT

clone_size: .
j_call: TRBJ2-2
d_call: TRBD1
v_call: TRBV19
cdr3_aa: CASSIEQGYAGELFF
cdr3_nt: TGTGCCAGTAGTATAGAACAGGGGTACGCCGGGGAGCTGTTTTTT

clone_size: once
j_call: TRBJ2-1
d_call: .
v_call: TRBV9
cdr3_aa: CASSVGGLSYNEQFF
cdr3_nt: TGTGCCAGCAGCGTGGGGGGGCTATCCTACAATGAGCAGTTCTTC

clone_size: .
j_call: TRBJ2-1
d_call: TRBD2
v_call: TRBV12-5
cdr3_aa: CASAMGRLAGLDEQFF
cdr3_nt: TGTGCTAGTGCCATGGGGAGACTAGCGGGACTCGATGAGCAGTTCTTC

clone_size: .
j_call: TRBJ2-6
d_call: .
v_call: TRBV18
cdr3_aa: CASSATGILLSGANVLTF
cdr3_nt: TGTGCCAGCTCAGCCACAGGGATCCTCCTTTCTGGGGCCAACGTCCTGACTTTC

clone_size: few
j_call: TRBJ1-2
d_call: .
v_call: TRBV5-1
cdr3_aa: CASSLEVGRYGYTF
cdr3_nt: TGCGCCAGCAGCTTGGAGGTGGGGCGGTATGGCTACACCTTC

clone_size: once
j_call: TRBJ2-2
d_call: .
v_call: TRBV3-1/TRBV3-2
cdr3_aa: CASSQSRVTGELFF
cdr3_nt: TGTGCCAGCAGCCAATCCAGGGTGACCGGGGAGCTGTTTTTT

clone_size: .
j_call: TRBJ2-2
d_call: TRBD2
v_call: TRBV7-2
cdr3_aa: CASSLPPGLAANTGELFF
cdr3_nt: TGTGCCAGCAGCCTACCACCAGGGCTAGCGGCGAACACCGGGGAGCTGTTTTTT

clone_size: .
j_call: TRBJ2-1
d_call: TRBD1
v_call: TRBV5-1
cdr3_aa: CASSGRQGAQSVNEQFF
cdr3_nt: TGCGCCAGCAGCGGACGACAGGGGGCGCAATCTGTCAATGAGCAGTTCTTC

clone_size: .
j_call: TRBJ2-7
d_call: .
v_call: TRBV18
cdr3_aa: CASSPPSLSYEQYF
cdr3_nt: TGTGCCAGCTCACCACCCTCCCTCTCCTACGAGCAGTACTTC